The present entry profiles one T cell receptor (beta chain) with its context. Its target is not known. Assay: immunoSEQ multiplex PCR; the TCRdb copy retains only in-frame clones and omits some. This sample yields about 110,000 clones, of which around 85% are seen a single time; more than 2.5% belongs to the top ten. These data come from a study of cytomegalovirus exposure and HLA in healthy donors. Across the whole study: A subsequent analysis reported that the approximately 120 validation repertoires were produced on the same platform that had also been used for the 666 first-cohort repertoires.

Whole-study findings and limits: For cytomegalovirus status, the classifier reportedly gave diagnoses with high specificity and sensitivity.

This CDR3 contains 15 residues. Trimming removed 4 bases from V and 8 bases from J; junction bases left unmatched: 9. The germline V gene encodes CDR1 MNHEY and CDR2 SMNVEV (reference sequence). The chain employs TRBV27 and TRBJ2-1, with TRBD1 matching 9 bases. The sequence was collected from a woman younger than 35 in good health and CMV-seronegative. The sample consisted of PBMCs. The CDR3 bases are TGTGCCAGCAGTTACCGGGACAGGGTTGGCGATGAGCAGTTCTTC. Its protein is CASSYRDRVGDEQFF.